This T cell receptor (beta chain) was identified in a study of cytomegalovirus exposure and HLA in healthy donors. Study-level results: What was likely a sequencing artifact was a cluster of highly shared sequence variants. The authors assumed roughly uniform sequencing depth across donors for presence/absence analyses. The dataset shows that most TCR sequences were rare, while some public TCRs occurred in many donors. Listed as cytomegalovirus-associated were over 150 TCR beta chains.

Germline-derived CDR1 and CDR2 are MDHEN and SYDVKM. CDR3 size: 12 residues. Concerning this clone: What it recognizes is unknown. One end of the junction varies from germline; a read error may be responsible.

The PCR employed 60 Vbeta primers together with 13 Jbeta primers. Profiling relied on immunoSEQ multiplex PCR, and the TCRdb table lists in-frame clones only, not all of them. The sample contains about 160,000 clones, 85% of which appear only once. The receptor's source is a boy younger than 10 in good health and CMV-seronegative. The genes are TRBV28 and TRBJ1-1; TRBD1 might be the D (6 bases). The sequenced sample consisted of PBMCs. In nucleotides, the CDR3 is TGTGCCAGCACTTTACAGGGCAACAGAGCTTTCTTT. Protein product: CASTLQGNRAFF.